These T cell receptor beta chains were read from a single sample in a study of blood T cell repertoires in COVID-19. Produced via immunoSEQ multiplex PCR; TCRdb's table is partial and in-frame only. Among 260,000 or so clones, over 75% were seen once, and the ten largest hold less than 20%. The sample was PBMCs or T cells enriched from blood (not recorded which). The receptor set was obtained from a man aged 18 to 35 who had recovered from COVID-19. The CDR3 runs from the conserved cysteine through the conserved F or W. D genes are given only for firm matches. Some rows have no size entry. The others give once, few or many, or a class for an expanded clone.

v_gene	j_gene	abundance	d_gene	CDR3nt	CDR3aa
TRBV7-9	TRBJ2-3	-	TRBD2	TGTGCCAGCAGAGCTCTAGCGGGGGGTAGCACAGATACGCAGTATTTT	CASRALAGGSTDTQYF
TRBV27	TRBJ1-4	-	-	TGTGCCAGCGGTTACCCCCCCGGGGAGATAGGTGAAAAACTGTTTTTT	CASGYPPGEIGEKLFF
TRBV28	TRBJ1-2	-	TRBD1	TGTGCCAGCAGTTTTTCCCCAGGGGGTTTTGAAGGCTACACCTTC	CASSFSPGGFEGYTF
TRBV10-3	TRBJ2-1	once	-	TGTGCCATCAGCCTAGAGCCTGGCGATTTGCAGTTCTTC	CAISLEPGDLQFF
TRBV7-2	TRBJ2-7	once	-	TGTGCCAGCAGCTCCAGCTCCTACGAGCAGTACTTC	CASSSSSYEQYF
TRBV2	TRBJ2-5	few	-	TGTGCCAGCAGGCGGACAGTAGAGACCCAGTACTTC	CASRRTVETQYF
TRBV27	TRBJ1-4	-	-	TGTGCCAGCGTCATGGGGGCTACGAGAGCTAATGAAAAACTGTTTTTT	CASVMGATRANEKLFF
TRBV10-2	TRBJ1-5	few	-	TGCGCCAGCAGTGAGGCGGACAATCAGCCCCAGCATTTT	CASSEADNQPQHF
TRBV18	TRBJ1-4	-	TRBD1	TGTGCCAGCGGCCGGGCGACAGGGCGAGGTGAAAAACTGTTTTTT	CASGRATGRGEKLFF
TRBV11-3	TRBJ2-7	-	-	TGTGCTACCAGCTTAGGGAGCTCCTACGAGCAGTACTTC	CATSLGSSYEQYF
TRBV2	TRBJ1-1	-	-	TGTGCCAGCGCCTCGCAGGGCAACACTGAAGCTTTCTTT	CASASQGNTEAFF
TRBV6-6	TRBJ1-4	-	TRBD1	TGTGCCAGCAGTCCGACGACAGGGGAGTGGGAAAAACTGTTTTTT	CASSPTTGEWEKLFF
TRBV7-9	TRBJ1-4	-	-	TGTGCCAGCAGCTCCGGTAGCTTAAGTAATGAAAAACTGTTTTTT	CASSSGSLSNEKLFF
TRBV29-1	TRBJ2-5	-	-	TGCAGCGCCAGAGTAAGACCCGGAGTGCTGGTAGAGACCCAGTACTTC	CSARVRPGVLVETQYF
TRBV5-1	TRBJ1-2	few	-	TGCGCCAGCAGCTTGGCGGGTGGAGGCTACACCTTC	CASSLAGGGYTF
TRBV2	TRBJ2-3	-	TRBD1	TGTGCCAGCATCCGGGACAGGGCCATAGATACGCAGTATTTT	CASIRDRAIDTQYF
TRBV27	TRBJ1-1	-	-	TGTGCCAGCCACCCACATGCCATGAACACTGAAGCTTTCTTT	CASHPHAMNTEAFF
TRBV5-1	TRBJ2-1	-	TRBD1	TGCGCCAGCAGCTTGGTGGGACAGGGAGATGAGCAGTTCTTC	CASSLVGQGDEQFF
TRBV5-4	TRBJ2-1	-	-	TGTGCCAGCAGCTTGGACGCGAGCTCCTACAATGAGCAGTTCTTC	CASSLDASSYNEQFF
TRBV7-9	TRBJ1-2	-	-	TGTGCCAGCAGCTTAGAGGATCCGGGGGGCTACACCTTC	CASSLEDPGGYTF
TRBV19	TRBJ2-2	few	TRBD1	TGTGCCAGTAGTAGGGACAGGGGCGACCGAAACACCGGGGAGCTGTTTTTT	CASSRDRGDRNTGELFF
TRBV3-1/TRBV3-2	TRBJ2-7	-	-	TGTGCCAGCAGCCAGGGACATTCCTACGAGCAGTACTTC	CASSQGHSYEQYF
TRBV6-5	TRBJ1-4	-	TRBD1	TGTGCCAGCACCAAGGGACAGGGCTCTAATGAAAAACTGTTTTTT	CASTKGQGSNEKLFF